The 29 T cell receptor beta chains in this list originate from one sample, sequenced in a study of PD-1 blockade in classical Hodgkin lymphoma. In every patient, relapse followed autologous stem cell transplantation, while exposure to brentuximab vedotin differed. Using immunoSEQ multiplex PCR, the repertoire was profiled, and TCRdb retains in-frame clones only, with some absent. This table has 55,000 to 75,000 clones, about two thirds appearing once. Sequencing was performed on peripheral blood mononuclear cells (PBMCs), taken before the second cycle of nivolumab. These receptors all stem from a human donor with classical Hodgkin lymphoma.

The rearrangement joins TRBV19 to TRBJ2-1; D perhaps matches TRBD2 (6 bases). There are 14 residues in the CDR3. V lost 4 bases, J lost 5 bases, and 12 bases lay in between. Germline-derived CDR1 and CDR2 are LNHDA and SQIVND (reference sequence). The CDR3 DNA reads as TGTGCCAGTAGTACGCGGGACTTTAACAATGAGCAGTTCTTC. Protein product: CASSTRDFNNEQFF.

The V and J genes are TRBV4-1 and TRBJ1-2; D possibly corresponds to TRBD1 (6 bases). V dropped 0 bases and J dropped 4 bases, with 12 bases sitting between them. The CDR3 covers 15 residues. Looked up from germline, CDR1 is MGHRA and CDR2 is YSYEKL. DNA of the CDR3: TGCGCCAGCAGCCAAGATTCGGGGGCGAGCTATGGCTACACCTTC. Its translation: CASSQDSGASYGYTF.

This chain links TRBV6-5 with TRBJ1-1, with 7 bases that match TRBD1. Per the germline V gene, CDR1 is MNHEY and CDR2 is SVGAGI. J lost 4 bases, V lost 6 bases, and 5 bases had no gene match. The CDR3 runs 13 residues. The chain's CDR3 is CASRESGGTEAFF. The CDR3 nucleotides are TGTGCCAGCAGGGAATCAGGGGGCACTGAAGCTTTCTTT.

This chain uses TRBV2 with TRBJ1-2; 8 nucleotides agree with TRBD1. The CDR3 has 15 residues. V shed 7 bases and J 8 bases; nucleotides not matched to a gene: 15. Germline V gene lookup returns CDR1 SNHLY and CDR2 FYNNEI. The CDR3 bases are TGTGCCAGCATCCCCGGGGCAGGGGGCTGGGGAGGCTACACCTTC. This sequence encodes CASIPGAGGWGGYTF.

The rearrangement uses TRBV6-1 and TRBJ1-5; maybe TRBD1 (5 bases). V lost 4 bases to trimming and J lost 1 base, with 8 bases between them. Germline lookup yields CDR1 MNHNS and CDR2 SASEGT. CDR3 length: 14 amino acids. The chain's CDR3 is CASSGAGSNQPQHF. The CDR3 DNA reads TGTGCCAGCAGTGGGGCAGGGAGCAATCAGCCCCAGCATTTT.

The chain has TRBV29-1 and TRBJ2-3, with 16 positions matching TRBD2. Germline CDR1 is SQVTM and CDR2 is ANQGSEA. CDR3 length equals 16 residues. The trim removed 3 bases at V and 3 bases at J, leaving 3 bases unmatched. CDR3 sequence: CSVEGLAGGRTDTQYF. DNA of the CDR3: TGCAGCGTTGAGGGACTAGCGGGAGGGCGTACAGATACGCAGTATTTT.

This chain uses TRBV7-9 with TRBJ2-7, with 10 bases fitting TRBD1. Unmatched junction bases numbered 3, after V lost 6 bases and J lost 1 base. Per the germline V gene, CDR1 is SEHNR and CDR2 is FQNEAQ (reference sequence). This CDR3 region has 14 residues. CDR3 protein: CASSGQGVSYEQYF. The DNA of the CDR3 is TGTGCCAGCAGTGGACAGGGGGTTTCCTACGAGCAGTACTTC.

The chain couples TRBV6-5 to TRBJ1-1; 10 nucleotides agree with TRBD1. The CDR3 spans 14 residues. The germline V gene encodes CDR1 MNHEY and CDR2 SVGAGI. After removal of 7 bases from V and 4 bases from J, the junction contained 6 bases not matched to a gene. In DNA form, the CDR3 reads TGTGCCAGCACCTTGACAGGGGGCGTCACTGAAGCTTTCTTT. Its translation is CASTLTGGVTEAFF.

The chain is built from TRBV7-9 and TRBJ2-1; TRBD2 is a possible D gene (5 bases). V was cut by 5 bases and J by 1 base, with 12 bases left in between. Germline-derived CDR1 and CDR2 are SEHNR and FQNEAQ (reference sequence). This CDR3 has 15 residues. The CDR3 nucleotides are TGTGCCAGCAGCAAGCGGCTAGTTTCCTACAATGAGCAGTTCTTC. Residues: CASSKRLVSYNEQFF.

The chain combines TRBV6-6 with TRBJ2-7; 8 nucleotides agree with TRBD1. CDR1 and CDR2 (germline): MNHNY, SVGAGI (reference sequence). The V segment lost 6 bases and the J segment 2 bases; nucleotides outside the gene matches: 6. This CDR3 is built from 14 residues. CDR3: CASRGRDRPYEQYF. Written as DNA, the CDR3 is TGTGCCAGCAGGGGAAGGGACAGGCCCTACGAGCAGTACTTC.

The gene calls are TRBV19 and TRBJ1-1, with D uncertain. The CDR3 sequence is 14 residues long. Germline V gives CDR1 LNHDA, CDR2 SQIVND (reference sequence). V lost 4 bases and J 1 base, leaving 10 bases between the germline ends. CDR3 sequence: CASSTVVGNTEAFF. In DNA, the CDR3 is TGTGCCAGTAGTACGGTCGTGGGGAACACTGAAGCTTTCTTT.

V is TRBV11-3 and J is TRBJ1-1, with 9 bases fitting TRBD1. V was clipped by 0 bases and J by 3 bases; unmatched bases: 5. The CDR3 consists of 16 residues. CDR1 is SGHNT, CDR2 YENEEA, per germline. The CDR3 nucleotides read TGTGCCAGCAGCTTAGATTGGACAGGGGCGGACACTGAAGCTTTCTTT. Protein product: CASSLDWTGADTEAFF.

The rearrangement uses TRBV6-5 and TRBJ1-5; 7 bases map to TRBD1. Per germline, CDR1 MNHEY and CDR2 SVGAGI. The junction had 4 bases not matched to a gene; V was cut back by 5 bases and J by 0 bases. CDR3 length: 15 residues. The CDR3 region has the DNA TGTGCCAGCAGTCCGACAGGGTATAGCAATCAGCCCCAGCATTTT. It yields the protein CASSPTGYSNQPQHF.

Within the sample, this clone is medium-sized. The chain carries TRBV7-6 and TRBJ2-7, with D perhaps matching TRBD2 (6 bases). The CDR3 contains 15 residues. V lost 5 bases and J lost 4, with 18 bases in between. Per the germline V gene, CDR1 is SGHVS and CDR2 is FNYEAQ. CDR3 region: CASSPSSGTDYEQYF. CDR3 sequence (DNA): TGTGCCAGCAGCCCGTCCTCCGGGACTGATTACGAGCAGTACTTC.

The chain couples TRBV5-1 to TRBJ2-7; weak D call: TRBD1 (5 bases). The V end lost 0 bases, the J end lost 1 base, and 11 bases lay between the germline ends. The CDR3 runs to 15 residues. Looked up from germline, CDR1 is SGHRS and CDR2 is YFSETQ. The CDR3 DNA reads TGCGCCAGCAGCTTGGGGGGCGGAACTTCCTACGAGCAGTACTTC. It specifies CASSLGGGTSYEQYF. Full variable domain (missing parts from reference TRBV5-1 and TRBJ2-7): KAGVTQTPRYLIKTRGQQVTLSCSPISGHRSVSWYQQTPGQGLQFLFEYFSETQRNKGNFPGRFSGRQFSNSRSEMNVSTLELGDSALYLCASSLGGGTSYEQYFGPGTRLTVT.

The chain carries TRBV6-1 and TRBJ2-2; no reliable D call. V shed 5 bases and J shed 0 bases, with 10 bases lying between them. Germline CDR1 is MNHNS and CDR2 is SASEGT. The CDR3 loop spans 15 amino acids. The CDR3 loop reads CASSPVLTNTGELFF. The CDR3 coding sequence is TGTGCCAGCAGTCCGGTCCTGACGAACACCGGGGAGCTGTTTTTT.

The gene calls are TRBV2 and TRBJ2-7; perhaps TRBD1 as D (6 bases). Trimming removed 4 bases at V and 4 bases at J, with 14 bases between. The CDR3 has 14 residues. Germline V gives CDR1 SNHLY, CDR2 FYNNEI. The CDR3 spells CASSAGTPAYEQYF. In DNA form, the CDR3 reads TGTGCCAGCAGTGCCGGGACACCTGCTTACGAGCAGTACTTC.

This chain uses TRBV19 with TRBJ1-2, with D hard to call. Trimming stripped 1 base from V and 0 bases from J, with 12 bases between. The CDR3 runs to 16 residues. Germline V CDR1 and CDR2: LNHDA, SQIVND (reference sequence). For the CDR3, the DNA is TGTGCCAGTAGTATAGTCGGGGATGAGGCTAACTATGGCTACACCTTC. Translated, it gives CASSIVGDEANYGYTF.

V gene TRBV9 combines with J gene TRBJ2-3; 8 bases are shared with TRBD2. There are 15 residues in the CDR3. CDR1 SGDLS and CDR2 YYNGEE come from the germline V gene. V lost 3 bases, J lost 2 bases, and 5 bases stayed unmatched. The DNA for the CDR3 is TGTGCCAGCAGCGAACTAGCGGATGACACAGATACGCAGTATTTT. Its protein is CASSELADDTDTQYF. The complete variable domain, with remaining parts taken from reference TRBV9 and TRBJ2-3, reads DSGVTQTPKHLITATGQRVTLRCSPRSGDLSVYWYQQSLDQGLQFLIQYYNGEERAKGNILERFSAQQFPDLHSELNLSSLELGDSALYFCASSELADDTDTQYFGPGTRLTVL.

The chain has TRBV28 and TRBJ2-3, with TRBD2 matching over 12 bases. V trimming: 6 bases; J trimming: 8 bases; junction bases outside the gene matches: 15. This CDR3 is built from 17 residues. The V gene's germline CDR1 is MDHEN and CDR2 SYDVKM. The CDR3 DNA sequence: TGTGCCAGCAGGACCGACTCCACTAGCGGGGGGTATAGTACGCAGTATTTT. This translates into CASRTDSTSGGYSTQYF.

This clone was seen repeatedly, ten times or more. The CDR3, as DNA: TGTGCCAGCAGCTTAGCGACAGGGGATTGGGCTTTCTTT. It is translated as CASSLATGDWAFF. This chain links TRBV7-8 with TRBJ1-1, with 8 bases that match TRBD1. CDR3 size: 13 residues. J lost 11 bases, V lost 0 bases, and 5 bases had no gene match. Germline V gene data show CDR1 as SGHVS and CDR2 as FQNEAQ.

This clone was picked up a small number of times. CDR3 amino acids: CAWSPSSNYGYTF. CDR3 nucleotide sequence: TGTGCCTGGAGCCCGTCAAGTAACTATGGCTACACCTTC. V gene TRBV30 combines with J gene TRBJ1-2; D unclear. This CDR3 comprises 13 residues. With 3 bases removed from V and 1 base from J, the gap between germline ends came to 9 bases. Germline V lookup: CDR1 GTSNPN, CDR2 SVGIG (reference sequence).

The chain carries TRBV27 and TRBJ2-3; D possibly corresponds to TRBD2 (6 bases). Trimming pared 6 bases from V and 1 base from J, leaving 23 bases between. The length of the CDR3 is 18 residues. Looked up from germline, CDR1 is MNHEY and CDR2 is SMNVEV (reference sequence). DNA of the CDR3: TGTGCCAGCAGGCCTGAAACCCGCCGACCGGGGGGCACAGATACGCAGTATTTT. Encoded protein: CASRPETRRPGGTDTQYF.

The chain combines TRBV9 with TRBJ2-1; D ambiguous. From germline, CDR1 is SGDLS and CDR2 YYNGEE. Trimming took off 0 bases at V and 6 bases at J, with 10 bases between the two ends. The CDR3 length is 14 residues. The CDR3 bases are TGTGCCAGCAGCGTAGCTCCATGGAGCAATGAGCAGTTCTTC. Amino acid sequence: CASSVAPWSNEQFF.

The rearrangement joins TRBV28 to TRBJ1-2; D is possibly TRBD1 (5 bases). V was trimmed by 2 bases and J by 5 bases, leaving 15 bases between them. In germline, CDR1 is MDHEN, CDR2 SYDVKM. The CDR3 totals 15 residues. The CDR3 DNA follows: TGTGCCAGCAGTTTAGGTCAGGGACTCACATATGGCTACACCTTC. This codes for CASSLGQGLTYGYTF.

This clone was counted between two and nine times. The chain is built from TRBV5-4 and TRBJ1-6; D gene ambiguous. The V end was cut by 1 base, the J end by 7 bases, with 12 bases between. Per germline, CDR1 SGHNT and CDR2 YYREEE (reference sequence). The CDR3 loop spans 15 amino acids. The CDR3 spells CASSLIGRTNSPLHF. CDR3 DNA: TGTGCCAGCAGCTTGATCGGGAGAACGAATTCACCCCTCCACTTT.

The CDR3 protein is CASSSGLGETQYF. The DNA of the CDR3 is TGTGCCAGCAGTTCAGGACTGGGGGAGACCCAGTACTTC. V and J are TRBV28 and TRBJ2-5; perhaps TRBD2 as D (5 bases). The V gene lost 4 bases and the J gene lost 5 bases, with 11 bases spanning the gap. CDR3 length equals 13 residues. Germline V CDR1 and CDR2: MDHEN, SYDVKM.

This clone was seen a few times. The rearrangement links TRBV6-1 to TRBJ1-5; D gene uncertain. The CDR3 consists of 13 residues. CDR1 is MNHNS and CDR2 is SASEGT in the germline V gene. V lost 2 bases, J lost 9 bases, and 11 bases lay in between. CDR3 sequence reads: CASSETLGRPQHF. Here the CDR3 DNA reads TGTGCCAGCAGTGAAACGTTGGGTAGGCCCCAGCATTTT.

V gene TRBV2 combines with J gene TRBJ1-5; D may be TRBD1 (6 bases). Trimming removed 4 bases from V and 6 bases from J, with 10 bases in between. This CDR3 spans 13 amino acids. Per germline, CDR1 SNHLY and CDR2 FYNNEI. The CDR3 DNA follows: TGTGCCAGCAGTGGGGGGGGCTCTCAGCCCCAGCATTTT. Encoded protein: CASSGGGSQPQHF.